This TCR beta chain stems from a study of T cell changes during pregnancy in multiple sclerosis. TCRdb's table, derived via immunoSEQ multiplex PCR, lists solely in-frame clones and lacks some. The profile shows 50,000 to 55,000 clones, nearly 95% of them singletons. The germline V and J ends were trimmed by 4 bases and 0 bases, with 14 bases remaining between them. Looked up from germline, CDR1 is GTSNPN and CDR2 is SVGIG (reference sequence). This CDR3 contains 15 residues. This chain connects TRBV30 to TRBJ2-3, with D unclear. The TCR originated in a female donor with multiple sclerosis, enrolled in a pregnancy study. The sequencing used CD4+ T cells from peripheral blood mononuclear cells, collected in the third trimester of pregnancy. Here the CDR3 DNA reads TGTGCCTGGACCGTATCAGGTTCTAGCACAGATACGCAGTATTTT. It yields the protein CAWTVSGSSTDTQYF.